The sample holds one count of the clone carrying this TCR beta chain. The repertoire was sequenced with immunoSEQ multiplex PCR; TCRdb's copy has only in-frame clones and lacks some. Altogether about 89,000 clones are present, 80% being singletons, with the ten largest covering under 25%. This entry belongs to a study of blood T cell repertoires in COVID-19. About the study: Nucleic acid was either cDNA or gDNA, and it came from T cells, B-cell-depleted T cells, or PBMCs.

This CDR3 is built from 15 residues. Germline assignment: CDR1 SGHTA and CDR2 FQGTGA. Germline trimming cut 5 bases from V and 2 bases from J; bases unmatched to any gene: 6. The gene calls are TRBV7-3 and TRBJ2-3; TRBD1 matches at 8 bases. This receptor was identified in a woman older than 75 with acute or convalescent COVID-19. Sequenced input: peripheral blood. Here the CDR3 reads CASSPRTGLTDTQYF. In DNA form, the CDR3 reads TGTGCCAGCAGCCCGCGGACAGGGCTCACAGATACGCAGTATTTT.